The 14 T cell receptor beta chains below come from one sample, sequenced in a study of T cell responses to AZD1222 COVID-19 vaccine. Profiled with immunoSEQ multiplex PCR; TCRdb holds only in-frame clones, not every one. Here the sample spans approximately 130,000 clones, roughly 89% being singletons. This specimen was peripheral blood, taken on day 0 of AZD1222 vaccination. These receptors originate from an adult in good health.

As for this clone: The sample has other DNA sequences that encode this CDR3 too. V and J are TRBV19 and TRBJ1-2; D gene uncertain. This CDR3 is built from 14 residues. Trimming left V 3 bases short and J 5 bases short, with 13 bases between. Germline V lookup: CDR1 LNHDA, CDR2 SQIVND (reference sequence). CDR3 bases: TGTGCCAGTAGTATTTCCGCAGGAGGATATGGCTACACCTTC. It specifies CASSISAGGYGYTF.

The chain's CDR3 is CASSQRQNLNEKLFF. DNA of the CDR3: TGTGCCAGCAGCCAAAGGCAGAATCTTAATGAAAAACTGTTTTTT. The chain employs TRBV3-1 (or the pseudogene TRBV3-2) and TRBJ1-4; D unclear. Deletions cut 2 bases from V and 4 bases from J, with 11 bases between. Germline lookup yields CDR1 LGHDT and CDR2 YNNKEL (reference sequence). The CDR3 runs 15 residues.

The chain has TRBV7-2 and TRBJ2-7; D possibly uses TRBD1 or TRBD2 (5 bases each). The CDR3 runs to 15 residues. Looked up from germline, CDR1 is SGHTA and CDR2 is FQGNSA. V was trimmed by 2 bases and J by 4 bases, leaving 15 bases between them. The CDR3 loop reads CASSLLLAGQYEQYF. The CDR3 coding sequence is TGTGCCAGCAGCTTACTCCTAGCAGGACAATACGAGCAGTACTTC.

The chain combines TRBV6-2 or TRBV6-3 with TRBJ1-5, with unresolved D. V was clipped by 7 bases and J by 7 bases, with 14 bases between them. The CDR3 loop spans 13 amino acids. The germline V gene has CDR1 MNHEY and CDR2 SVGEGT. CDR3 DNA sequence: TGTGCCAGCACCCCGACGGGAAGCCAGCCCCAGCATTTT. Translating gives CASTPTGSQPQHF.

The V and J genes are TRBV6-5 and TRBJ2-3; the D gene could be TRBD1 or TRBD2 (5 bases each). The CDR3 consists of 14 residues. With 6 bases removed from V and 6 bases from J, the gap between germline ends came to 16 bases. Germline lookup yields CDR1 MNHEY and CDR2 SVGAGI. CDR3 region: CASRDSPGSDTQYF. CDR3 nucleotides: TGTGCCAGCAGAGACAGTCCAGGGAGCGATACGCAGTATTTT.

V and J are TRBV21-1 and TRBJ1-1. TRBV21-1 is a recognized pseudogene. CDR3 size: 13 residues. Written as DNA, the CDR3 is TGTGCCAGCAGCAACTTACGGGACACTGAAGCTTTCTTT. It encodes CASSNLRDTEAFF.

The rearrangement joins TRBV7-8 to TRBJ1-2; weak D call: TRBD1 (5 bases). CDR1 and CDR2 from the germline V gene are SGHVS and FQNEAQ. The ends were cut back, 0 bases at V and 0 bases at J, with 17 bases in the middle. The CDR3 extends over 18 amino acids. CDR3 sequence: CASSLAAGGYFTNYGYTF. The CDR3 nucleotides are TGTGCCAGCAGCTTAGCTGCCGGGGGGTACTTCACTAACTATGGCTACACCTTC.

This clone has only one observation. V and J are TRBV29-1 and TRBJ2-3; D ambiguous. V was shortened by 6 bases and J by 5 bases, with 12 bases between the two germline ends. The CDR3 extends over 12 amino acids. Germline V lookup: CDR1 SQVTM, CDR2 ANQGSEA. DNA for the CDR3: TGCAGCGTGGAGATCGCGCAAGATACGCAGTATTTT. It translates to CSVEIAQDTQYF.

V gene TRBV12-3 or TRBV12-4 combines with J gene TRBJ2-7; D remains unclear. The CDR3 length is 11 residues. V was shortened by 6 bases and J by 4 bases, with 7 bases between the two germline ends. The CDR3 DNA is TGTGCCAGCAGGCTACGGTACGAGCAGTACTTC. The encoded protein is CASRLRYEQYF.

The chain employs TRBV21-1 and TRBJ2-3; the DNA was not compared with TRBD2, the D call given in the table. TRBV21-1 represents a pseudogene. This CDR3 has 17 residues. The CDR3 coding sequence is TGTGCCAGCAGCAAATTCGTAGCGGGGGGGGGCACAGATACGCAGTATTTT. The encoded protein is CASSKFVAGGGTDTQYF.

The chain carries TRBV24-1 and TRBJ2-2; 7 nucleotides line up with TRBD1. Trimming at V came to 3 bases and at J to 1 base, leaving 4 bases not matched to a gene. Germline-derived CDR1 and CDR2 are KGHDR and SFDVKD. The CDR3 is 16 amino acids. The DNA of the CDR3 is TGTGCCACCAGTGATCCCGGACAGGAGAACACCGGGGAGCTGTTTTTT. It translates to CATSDPGQENTGELFF.

The chain has TRBV9 and TRBJ1-3; tentative D call: TRBD1 (5 bases). Germline CDR1 reads SGDLS; CDR2 reads YYNGEE. V was pared by 2 bases and J by 2 bases, with 14 bases between. The CDR3 loop spans 16 amino acids. CDR3 DNA: TGTGCCAGCAGCGTGAATTTGGGGGACGCTGGAAACACCATATATTTT. Translating it yields CASSVNLGDAGNTIYF.

This chain uses TRBV3-1 (or the pseudogene TRBV3-2) with TRBJ1-6; 7 bases map to TRBD1. CDR1 and CDR2 (germline): LGHDT, YNNKEL (reference sequence). V shed 4 bases, J shed 5 bases, and the junction held 5 bases outside the gene matches. The CDR3 covers 15 residues. In nucleotides, the CDR3 is TGTGCCAGCAGCCTGGGGACAGTAAATAATTCACCCCTCCACTTT. It translates to CASSLGTVNNSPLHF.

This CDR3 is CASSPHGTSGIVTGELFF. The CDR3 DNA follows: TGTGCCAGCAGCCCCCATGGGACTAGCGGGATTGTCACCGGGGAGCTGTTTTTT. The chain couples TRBV9 to TRBJ2-2; TRBD2 matches 13 bases. The CDR3 runs to 18 residues. Per germline, CDR1 SGDLS and CDR2 YYNGEE. V trimming: 4 bases; J trimming: 4 bases; junction bases outside the gene matches: 10.